This T cell receptor beta chain was captured in a study of blood T cells in healthy people across ages. The use of a sample-barcoded 5' primer and a J-beta primer mix characterized a second PCR of roughly 6 to 11 cycles. Tagging of each cDNA molecule was performed by a template-switch adaptor with 12 random nucleotides. From the 5' RACE reads, TCRdb called clonotypes with MiXCR, one entry per CDR3 protein. The repertoire consists of 600,000 or so distinct CDR3 sequences, with around half occurring once and the leading ten covering around 25%. V lost 5 bases and J lost 2; bases outside the gene matches: 13. The CDR3 is made up of 17 amino acids. The germline CDR1 and CDR2 sequences are MNHNY and SVGAGI (reference sequence).

The origin of this receptor is a man older than 75 in good health. The rearrangement links TRBV6-6 to TRBJ2-5; 8 bases line up with TRBD2. The sample consisted of blood. This chain's CDR3 is CASSRTPGGPSQETQYF. The CDR3 bases are TGTGCCAGCAGTCGCACCCCGGGGGGGCCGAGTCAAGAGACCCAGTACTTC.